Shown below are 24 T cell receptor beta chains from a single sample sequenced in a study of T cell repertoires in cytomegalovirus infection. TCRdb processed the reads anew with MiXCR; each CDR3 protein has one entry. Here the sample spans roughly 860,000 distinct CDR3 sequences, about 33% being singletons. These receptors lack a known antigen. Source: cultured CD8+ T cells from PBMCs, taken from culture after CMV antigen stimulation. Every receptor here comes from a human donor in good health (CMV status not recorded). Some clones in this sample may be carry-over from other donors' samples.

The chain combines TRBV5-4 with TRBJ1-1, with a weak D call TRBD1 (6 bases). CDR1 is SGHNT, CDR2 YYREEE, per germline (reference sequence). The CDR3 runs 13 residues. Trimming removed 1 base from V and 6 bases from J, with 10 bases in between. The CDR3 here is CASSLRGAAEAFF. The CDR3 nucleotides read TGTGCCAGCAGCTTGAGGGGGGCAGCTGAAGCTTTCTTT.

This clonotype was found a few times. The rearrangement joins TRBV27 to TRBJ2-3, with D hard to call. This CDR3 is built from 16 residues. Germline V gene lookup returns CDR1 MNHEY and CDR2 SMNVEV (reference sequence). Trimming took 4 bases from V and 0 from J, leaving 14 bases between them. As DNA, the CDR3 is TGTGCCAGCAGTTCCACGCGCTACCTTAGCACAGATACGCAGTATTTT. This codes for CASSSTRYLSTDTQYF.

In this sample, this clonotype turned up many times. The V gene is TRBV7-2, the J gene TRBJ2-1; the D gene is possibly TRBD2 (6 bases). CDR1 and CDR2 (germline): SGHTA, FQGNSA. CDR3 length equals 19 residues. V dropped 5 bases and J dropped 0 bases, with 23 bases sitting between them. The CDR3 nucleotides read TGTGCCAGCAGCCCTCTACCGGGACTGGGGCCTAGCTCCTACAATGAGCAGTTCTTC. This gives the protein CASSPLPGLGPSSYNEQFF.

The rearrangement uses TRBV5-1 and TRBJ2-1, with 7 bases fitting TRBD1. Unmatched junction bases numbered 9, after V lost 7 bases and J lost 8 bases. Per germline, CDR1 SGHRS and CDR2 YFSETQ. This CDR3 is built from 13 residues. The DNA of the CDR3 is TGCGCCAGCCCTAGACAGGGATCCTATGAGCAGTTCTTC. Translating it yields CASPRQGSYEQFF.

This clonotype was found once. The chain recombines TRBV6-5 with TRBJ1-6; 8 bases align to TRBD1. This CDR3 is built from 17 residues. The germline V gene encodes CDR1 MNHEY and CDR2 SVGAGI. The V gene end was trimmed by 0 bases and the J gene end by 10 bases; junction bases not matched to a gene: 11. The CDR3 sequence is CASSYSIPQGAVSPLHF. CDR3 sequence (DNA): TGTGCCAGCAGTTACTCGATCCCCCAGGGGGCCGTGTCACCCCTCCACTTT.

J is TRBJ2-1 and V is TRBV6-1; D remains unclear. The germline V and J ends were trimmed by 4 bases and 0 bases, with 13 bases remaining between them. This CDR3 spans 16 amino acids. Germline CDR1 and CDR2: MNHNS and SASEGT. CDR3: CASSGFTYDSYNEQFF. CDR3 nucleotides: TGTGCCAGCAGTGGGTTTACCTACGACTCCTACAATGAGCAGTTCTTC.

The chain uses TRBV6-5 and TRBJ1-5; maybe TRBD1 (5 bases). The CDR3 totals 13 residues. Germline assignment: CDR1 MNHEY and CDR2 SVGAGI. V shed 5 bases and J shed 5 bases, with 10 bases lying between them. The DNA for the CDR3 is TGTGCCAGCAGTCCTGGGGGTTATCAGCCCCAGCATTTT. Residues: CASSPGGYQPQHF.

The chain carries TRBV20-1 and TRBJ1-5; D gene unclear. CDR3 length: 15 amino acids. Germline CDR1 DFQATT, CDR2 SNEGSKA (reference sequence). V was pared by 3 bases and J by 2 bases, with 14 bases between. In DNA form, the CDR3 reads TGCAGTGCTAGGAGTGTCCCTGGAGGCAATCAGCCCCAGCATTTT. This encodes CSARSVPGGNQPQHF.

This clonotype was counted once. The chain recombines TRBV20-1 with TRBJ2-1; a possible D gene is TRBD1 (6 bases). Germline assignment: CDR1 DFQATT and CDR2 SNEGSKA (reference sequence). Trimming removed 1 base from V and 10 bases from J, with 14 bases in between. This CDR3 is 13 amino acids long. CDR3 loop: CSARVGRGKEQFF. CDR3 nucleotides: TGCAGTGCTAGAGTCGGCAGGGGAAAGGAGCAGTTCTTC.

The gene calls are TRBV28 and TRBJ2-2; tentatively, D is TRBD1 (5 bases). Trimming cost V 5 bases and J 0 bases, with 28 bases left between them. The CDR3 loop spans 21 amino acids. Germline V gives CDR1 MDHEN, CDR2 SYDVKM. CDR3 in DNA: TGTGCCAGCAGTCCCGCCCAGGGCAGCCTCCACTTTCGAACGAACACCGGGGAGCTGTTTTTT. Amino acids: CASSPAQGSLHFRTNTGELFF.

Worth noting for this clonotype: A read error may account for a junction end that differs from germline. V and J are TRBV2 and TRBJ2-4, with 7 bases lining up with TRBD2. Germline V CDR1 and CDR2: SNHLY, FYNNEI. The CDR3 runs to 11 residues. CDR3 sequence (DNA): TGTGCCAGCAGTGGTTTGGGAGGGAGAAACTTC. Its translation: CASSGLGGRNF.

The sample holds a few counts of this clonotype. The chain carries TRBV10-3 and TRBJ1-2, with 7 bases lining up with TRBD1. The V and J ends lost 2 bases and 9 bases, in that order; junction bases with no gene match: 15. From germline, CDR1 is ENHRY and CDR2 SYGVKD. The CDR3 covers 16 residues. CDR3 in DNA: TGTGCCATCAGTGAGGTGATAGACAGGGCCCTGATCCGCTACACCTTC. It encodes CAISEVIDRALIRYTF.

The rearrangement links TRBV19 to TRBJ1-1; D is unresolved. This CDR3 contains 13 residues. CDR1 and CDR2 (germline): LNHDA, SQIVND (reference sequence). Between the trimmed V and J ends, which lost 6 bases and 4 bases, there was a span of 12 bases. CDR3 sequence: CASRNGGSTEAFF. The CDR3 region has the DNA TGTGCCAGTAGGAACGGCGGTAGCACTGAAGCTTTCTTT.

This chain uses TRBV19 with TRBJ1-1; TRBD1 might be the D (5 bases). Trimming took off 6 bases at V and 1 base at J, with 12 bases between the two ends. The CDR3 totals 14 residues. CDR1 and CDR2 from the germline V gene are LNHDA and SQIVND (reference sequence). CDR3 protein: CASRTTGTNTEAFF. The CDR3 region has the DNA TGTGCCAGTAGGACTACAGGCACGAACACTGAAGCTTTCTTT. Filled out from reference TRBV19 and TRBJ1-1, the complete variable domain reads DGGITQSPKYLFRKEGQNVTLSCEQNLNHDAMYWYRQDPGQGLRLIYYSQIVNDFQKGDIAEGYSVSREKKESFPLTVTSAQKNPTAFYLCASRTTGTNTEAFFGQGTRLTVV.

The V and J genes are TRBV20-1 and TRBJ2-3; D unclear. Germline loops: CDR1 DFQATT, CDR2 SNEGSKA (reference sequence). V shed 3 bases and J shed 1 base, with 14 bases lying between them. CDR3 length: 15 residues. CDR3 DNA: TGCAGTGCTAGTCCCGGTCTAGTAGGCACAGATACGCAGTATTTT. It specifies CSASPGLVGTDTQYF.

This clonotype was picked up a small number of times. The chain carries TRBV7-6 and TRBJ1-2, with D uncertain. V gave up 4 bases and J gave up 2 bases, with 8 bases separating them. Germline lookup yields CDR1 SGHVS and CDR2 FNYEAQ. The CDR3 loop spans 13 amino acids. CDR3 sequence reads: CASSSGKNYGYTF. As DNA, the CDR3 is TGTGCCAGCAGCTCCGGGAAAAACTATGGCTACACCTTC.

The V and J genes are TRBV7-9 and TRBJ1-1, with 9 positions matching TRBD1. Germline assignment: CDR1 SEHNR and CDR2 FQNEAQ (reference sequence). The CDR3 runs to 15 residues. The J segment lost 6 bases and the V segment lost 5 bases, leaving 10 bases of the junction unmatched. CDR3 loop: CASSPTGGGVAEAFF. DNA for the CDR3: TGTGCCAGCAGCCCAACAGGGGGCGGGGTCGCTGAAGCTTTCTTT. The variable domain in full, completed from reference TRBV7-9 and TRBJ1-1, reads DTGVSQNPRHKITKRGQNVTFRCDPISEHNRLYWYRQTLGQGPEFLTYFQNEAQLEKSRLLSDRFSAERPKGSFSTLEIQRTEQGDSAMYLCASSPTGGGVAEAFFGQGTRLTVV.

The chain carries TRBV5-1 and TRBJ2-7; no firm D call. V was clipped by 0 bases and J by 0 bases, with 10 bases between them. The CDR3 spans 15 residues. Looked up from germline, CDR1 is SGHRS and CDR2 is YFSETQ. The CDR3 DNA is TGCGCCAGCAGCTTGGATCCTTGGACCTCCTACGAGCAGTACTTC. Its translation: CASSLDPWTSYEQYF.

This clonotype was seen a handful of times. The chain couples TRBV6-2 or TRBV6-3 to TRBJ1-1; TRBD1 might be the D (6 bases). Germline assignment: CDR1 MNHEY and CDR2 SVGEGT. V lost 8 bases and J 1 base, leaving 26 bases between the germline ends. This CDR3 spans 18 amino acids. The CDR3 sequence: CASRLTRGGHTSNTEAFF. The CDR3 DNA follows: TGTGCCAGCCGGCTCACCCGCGGGGGGCATACCTCGAACACTGAAGCTTTCTTT.

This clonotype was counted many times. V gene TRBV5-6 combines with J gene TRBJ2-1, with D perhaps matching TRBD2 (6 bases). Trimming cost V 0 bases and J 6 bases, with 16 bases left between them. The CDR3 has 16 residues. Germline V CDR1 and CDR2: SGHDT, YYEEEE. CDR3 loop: CASSLAGTRAGNEQFF. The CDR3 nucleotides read TGTGCCAGCAGCTTGGCAGGGACTCGAGCGGGCAATGAGCAGTTCTTC.

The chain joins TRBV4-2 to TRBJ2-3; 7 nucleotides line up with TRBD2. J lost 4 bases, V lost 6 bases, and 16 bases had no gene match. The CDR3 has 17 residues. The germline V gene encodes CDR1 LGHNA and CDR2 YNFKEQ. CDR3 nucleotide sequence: TGTGCCAGCAGTCGGCCTAGCGGAATTAGGAGCCCAGATACGCAGTATTTT. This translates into CASSRPSGIRSPDTQYF.

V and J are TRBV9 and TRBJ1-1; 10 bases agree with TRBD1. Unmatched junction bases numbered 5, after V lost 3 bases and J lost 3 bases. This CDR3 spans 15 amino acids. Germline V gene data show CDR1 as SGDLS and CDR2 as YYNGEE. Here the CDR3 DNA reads TGTGCCAGCAGCGCCGAGGACAGGGGGGACACTGAAGCTTTCTTT. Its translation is CASSAEDRGDTEAFF.

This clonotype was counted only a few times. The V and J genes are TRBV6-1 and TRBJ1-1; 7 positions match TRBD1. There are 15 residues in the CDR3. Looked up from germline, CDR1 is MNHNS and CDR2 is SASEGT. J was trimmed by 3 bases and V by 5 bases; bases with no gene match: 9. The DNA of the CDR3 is TGTGCCAGCAGTCCTCCCCCAGGGGGGGACACTGAAGCTTTCTTT. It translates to CASSPPPGGDTEAFF.

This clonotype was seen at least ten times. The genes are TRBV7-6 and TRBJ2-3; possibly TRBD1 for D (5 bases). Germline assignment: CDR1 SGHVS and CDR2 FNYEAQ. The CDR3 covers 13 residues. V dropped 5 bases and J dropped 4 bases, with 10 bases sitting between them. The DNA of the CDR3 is TGTGCCAGCAGCCCCAAGGGGCCAGATACGCAGTATTTT. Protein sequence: CASSPKGPDTQYF.